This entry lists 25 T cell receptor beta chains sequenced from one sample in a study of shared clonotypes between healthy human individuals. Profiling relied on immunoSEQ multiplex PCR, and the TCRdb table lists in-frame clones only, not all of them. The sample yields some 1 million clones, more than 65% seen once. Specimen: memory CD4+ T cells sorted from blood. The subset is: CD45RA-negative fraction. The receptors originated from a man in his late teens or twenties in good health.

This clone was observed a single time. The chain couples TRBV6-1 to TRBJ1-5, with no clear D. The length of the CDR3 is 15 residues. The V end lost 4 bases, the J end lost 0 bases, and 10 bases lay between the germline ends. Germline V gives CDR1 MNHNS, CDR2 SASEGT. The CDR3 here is CASSVRIYSNQPQHF. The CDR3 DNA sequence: TGTGCCAGCAGTGTTAGGATTTATAGCAATCAGCCCCAGCATTTT.

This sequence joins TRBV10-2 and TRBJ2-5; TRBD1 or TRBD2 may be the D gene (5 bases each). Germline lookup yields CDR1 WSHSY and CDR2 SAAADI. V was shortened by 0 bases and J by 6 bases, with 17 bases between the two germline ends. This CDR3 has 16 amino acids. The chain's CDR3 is CASSESGPRNVQTQYF. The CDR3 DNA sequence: TGCGCCAGCAGTGAGTCGGGACCCCGAAACGTTCAGACCCAGTACTTC.

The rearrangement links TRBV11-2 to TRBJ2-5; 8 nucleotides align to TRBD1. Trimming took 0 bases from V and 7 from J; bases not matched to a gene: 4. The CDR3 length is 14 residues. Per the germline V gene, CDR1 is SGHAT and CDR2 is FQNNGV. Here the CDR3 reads CASSLEDRVGTQYF. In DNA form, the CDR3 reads TGTGCCAGCAGCTTAGAGGACAGGGTTGGGACCCAGTACTTC.

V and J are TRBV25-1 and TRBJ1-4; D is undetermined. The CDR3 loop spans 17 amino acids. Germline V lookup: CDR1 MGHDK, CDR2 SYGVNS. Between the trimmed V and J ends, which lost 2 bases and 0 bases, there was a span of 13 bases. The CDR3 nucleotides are TGTGCCAGCAGTGAACGCCGTTTTGGAGCAACTAATGAAAAACTGTTTTTT. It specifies CASSERRFGATNEKLFF. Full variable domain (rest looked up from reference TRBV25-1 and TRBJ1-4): EADIYQTPRYLVIGTGKKITLECSQTMGHDKMYWYQQDPGMELHLIHYSYGVNSTEKGDLSSESTVSRIRTEHFPLTLESARPSHTSQYLCASSERRFGATNEKLFFGSGTQLSVL.

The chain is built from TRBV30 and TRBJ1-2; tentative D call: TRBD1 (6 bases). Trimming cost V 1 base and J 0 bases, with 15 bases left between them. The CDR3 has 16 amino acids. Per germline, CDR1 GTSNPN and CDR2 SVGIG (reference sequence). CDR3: CAWSAKQGLANYGYTF. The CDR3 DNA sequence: TGTGCCTGGAGTGCAAAACAGGGACTGGCTAACTATGGCTACACCTTC.

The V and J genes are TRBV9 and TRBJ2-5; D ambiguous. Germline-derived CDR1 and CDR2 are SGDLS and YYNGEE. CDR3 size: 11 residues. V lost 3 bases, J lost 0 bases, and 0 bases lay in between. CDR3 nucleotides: TGTGCCAGCAGCGACCAAGAGACCCAGTACTTC. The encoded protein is CASSDQETQYF.

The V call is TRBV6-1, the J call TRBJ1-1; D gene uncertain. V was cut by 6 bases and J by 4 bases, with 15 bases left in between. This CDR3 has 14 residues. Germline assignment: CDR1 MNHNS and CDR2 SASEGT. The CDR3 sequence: CASRKPWESTEAFF. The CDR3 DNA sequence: TGTGCCAGCAGGAAGCCGTGGGAAAGCACTGAAGCTTTCTTT.

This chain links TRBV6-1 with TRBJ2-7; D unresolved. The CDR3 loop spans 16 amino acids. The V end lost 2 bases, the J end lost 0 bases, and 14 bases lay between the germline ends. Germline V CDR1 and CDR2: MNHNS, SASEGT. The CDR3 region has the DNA TGTGCCAGCAGTGAAATTACAGCCTACCGCTCCTACGAGCAGTACTTC. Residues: CASSEITAYRSYEQYF.

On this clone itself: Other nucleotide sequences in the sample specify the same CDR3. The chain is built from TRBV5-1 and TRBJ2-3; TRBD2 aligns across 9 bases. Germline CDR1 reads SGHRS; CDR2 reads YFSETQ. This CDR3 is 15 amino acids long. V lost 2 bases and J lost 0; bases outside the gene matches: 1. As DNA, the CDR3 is TGCGCCAGCAGCTTAGCGGGGGGAAGCACAGATACGCAGTATTTT. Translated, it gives CASSLAGGSTDTQYF.

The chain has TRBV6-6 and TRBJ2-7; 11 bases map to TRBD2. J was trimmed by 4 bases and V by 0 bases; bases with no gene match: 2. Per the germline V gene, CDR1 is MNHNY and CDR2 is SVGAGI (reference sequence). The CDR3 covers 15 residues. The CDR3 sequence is CASSYSGTSGYEQYF. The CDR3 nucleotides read TGTGCCAGCAGTTACTCCGGGACTAGCGGATACGAGCAGTACTTC.

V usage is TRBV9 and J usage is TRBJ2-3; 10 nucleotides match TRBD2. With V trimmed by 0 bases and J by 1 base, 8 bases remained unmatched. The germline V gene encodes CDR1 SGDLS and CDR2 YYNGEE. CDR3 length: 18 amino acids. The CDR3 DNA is TGTGCCAGCAGCGTAGTTAGCGGGAGGCCATCAGGCACAGATACGCAGTATTTT. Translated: CASSVVSGRPSGTDTQYF.

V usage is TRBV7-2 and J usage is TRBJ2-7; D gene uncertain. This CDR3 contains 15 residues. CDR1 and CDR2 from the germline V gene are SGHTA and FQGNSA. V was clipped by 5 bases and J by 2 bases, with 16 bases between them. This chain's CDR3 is CASSARHGAPYEQYF. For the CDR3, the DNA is TGTGCCAGCAGCGCCCGACACGGAGCCCCCTACGAGCAGTACTTC.

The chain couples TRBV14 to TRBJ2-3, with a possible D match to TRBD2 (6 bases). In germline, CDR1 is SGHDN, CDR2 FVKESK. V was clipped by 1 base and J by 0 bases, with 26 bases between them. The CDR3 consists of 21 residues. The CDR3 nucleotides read TGTGCCAGCAGCCAAGGATGGGTGGGACTTCGTGGGAAGACTAGCACAGATACGCAGTATTTT. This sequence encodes CASSQGWVGLRGKTSTDTQYF.

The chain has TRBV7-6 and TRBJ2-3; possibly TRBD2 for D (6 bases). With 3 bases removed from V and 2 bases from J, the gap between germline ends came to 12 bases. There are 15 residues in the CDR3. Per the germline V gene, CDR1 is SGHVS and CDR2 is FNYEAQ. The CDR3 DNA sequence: TGTGCCAGCAGCTTCCGCGGGATGGACACAGATACGCAGTATTTT. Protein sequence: CASSFRGMDTDTQYF.

CDR3 in DNA: TGCGCCAGCAGCTTGGCCGTAGGGGAACCGAACACCGGGGAGCTGTTTTTT. Translated: CASSLAVGEPNTGELFF. The J gene is TRBJ2-2, the V gene TRBV5-1, with D possibly TRBD1 on 5 matching bases. The CDR3 length is 17 residues. Germline V gene lookup returns CDR1 SGHRS and CDR2 YFSETQ. Deletions cut 0 bases from V and 0 bases from J, with 12 bases between.

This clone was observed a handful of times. The CDR3 here is CATAIRTDMNTEAFF. The CDR3, as DNA: TGTGCCACTGCAATACGGACAGACATGAACACTGAAGCTTTCTTT. The genes are TRBV10-3 and TRBJ1-1; possibly TRBD1 for D (6 bases). CDR3 length equals 15 residues. In germline, CDR1 is ENHRY, CDR2 SYGVKD. The ends were cut back, 10 bases at V and 0 bases at J, with 18 bases in the middle.

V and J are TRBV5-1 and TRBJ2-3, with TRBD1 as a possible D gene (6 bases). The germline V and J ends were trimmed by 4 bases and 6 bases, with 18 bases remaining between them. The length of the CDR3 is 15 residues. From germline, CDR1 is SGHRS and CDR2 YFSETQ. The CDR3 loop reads CASSPEGRGSDTQYF. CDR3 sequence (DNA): TGCGCCAGCAGCCCCGAAGGCAGGGGATCCGATACGCAGTATTTT.

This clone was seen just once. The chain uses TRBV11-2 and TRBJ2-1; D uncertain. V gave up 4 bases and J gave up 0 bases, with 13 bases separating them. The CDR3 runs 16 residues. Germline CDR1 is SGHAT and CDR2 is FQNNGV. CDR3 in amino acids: CASSSRSDFSYNEQFF. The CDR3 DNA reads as TGTGCCAGCAGCTCTCGTTCGGATTTCTCCTACAATGAGCAGTTCTTC.

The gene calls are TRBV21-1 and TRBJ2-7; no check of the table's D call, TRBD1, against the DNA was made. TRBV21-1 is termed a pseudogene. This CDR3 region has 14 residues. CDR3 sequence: CASSPRDRDYEQYF. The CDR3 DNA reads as TGTGCCAGCAGCCCCCGGGACAGGGACTACGAGCAGTACTTC.

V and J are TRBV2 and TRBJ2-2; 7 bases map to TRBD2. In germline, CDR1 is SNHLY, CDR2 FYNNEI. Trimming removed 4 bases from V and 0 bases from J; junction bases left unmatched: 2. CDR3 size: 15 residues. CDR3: CASSGLAANTGELFF. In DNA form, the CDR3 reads TGTGCCAGCAGTGGGCTAGCGGCGAACACCGGGGAGCTGTTTTTT.

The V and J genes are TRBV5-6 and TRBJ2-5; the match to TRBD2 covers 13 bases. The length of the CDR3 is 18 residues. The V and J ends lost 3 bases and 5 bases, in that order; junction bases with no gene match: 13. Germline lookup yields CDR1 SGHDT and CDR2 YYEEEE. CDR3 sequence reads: CASSSGLAGATQSETQYF. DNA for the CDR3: TGTGCCAGCAGCTCCGGACTAGCGGGAGCCACTCAATCCGAGACCCAGTACTTC.

The CDR3 DNA reads as TGTGCCAGTATGGACCCAGGGCTTTCTACCTCCGGGGCCAACGTCCTGACTTTC. Its protein is CASMDPGLSTSGANVLTF. V and J are TRBV19 and TRBJ2-6; a possible D gene is TRBD1 (5 bases). V lost 7 bases and J 4 bases, leaving 23 bases between the germline ends. The CDR3 is 18 amino acids. CDR1 and CDR2 (germline): LNHDA, SQIVND (reference sequence).

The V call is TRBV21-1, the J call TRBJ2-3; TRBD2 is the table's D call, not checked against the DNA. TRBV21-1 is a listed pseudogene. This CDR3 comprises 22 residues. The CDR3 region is CASSKDQRIGVAGRFSTDTQYF. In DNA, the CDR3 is TGTGCCAGCAGCAAAGATCAACGTATCGGGGTAGCGGGGCGGTTTAGCACAGATACGCAGTATTTT.

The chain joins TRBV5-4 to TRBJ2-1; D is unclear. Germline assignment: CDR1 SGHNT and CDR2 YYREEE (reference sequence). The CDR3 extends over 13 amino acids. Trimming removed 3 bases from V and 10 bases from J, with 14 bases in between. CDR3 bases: TGTGCCAGCAGCTCCGTAGAAAGAGGCGAGCAGTTCTTC. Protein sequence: CASSSVERGEQFF.

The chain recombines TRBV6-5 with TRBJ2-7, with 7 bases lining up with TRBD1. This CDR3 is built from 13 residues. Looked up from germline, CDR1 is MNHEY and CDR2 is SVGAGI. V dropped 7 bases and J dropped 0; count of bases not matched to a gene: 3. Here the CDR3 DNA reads TGTGCCAGCAAGGACAGGCGCTCCTACGAGCAGTACTTC. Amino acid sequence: CASKDRRSYEQYF.